A selection of T cell receptor beta chains follows, all from one sample in a study of T cell responses to AZD1222 COVID-19 vaccine. TCRdb keeps only in-frame clones here, not all; method: immunoSEQ multiplex PCR. The sample has 65,000 to 90,000 clones; 85% to 90% are singletons. The source was peripheral blood, collected on day 0 of AZD1222 vaccination. Receptors were obtained from an adult in good health. The CDR3 runs from the conserved cysteine through the conserved F or W. The D gene is left open where the match is weak. The listing skips clone size in some rows; elsewhere it reads once, few, many or a size class.

D gene: -; J gene: TRBJ2-2; clone size: -; V gene: TRBV7-3; CDR3 length: 16; CDR3 protein: CASSLTGLPNTGELFF; CDR3 DNA: TGTGCCAGCAGCTTAACGGGGCTACCTAACACCGGGGAGCTGTTTTTT
D gene: TRBD2; J gene: TRBJ2-1; clone size: -; V gene: TRBV14; CDR3 length: 14; CDR3 protein: CASSPRLAGNEQFF; CDR3 DNA: TGTGCCAGCAGCCCCCGACTAGCGGGAAATGAGCAGTTCTTC
D gene: TRBD1; J gene: TRBJ1-5; clone size: few; V gene: TRBV10-3; CDR3 length: 15; CDR3 protein: CAISEAQGANQPQHF; CDR3 DNA: TGTGCCATCAGTGAGGCCCAGGGGGCGAATCAGCCCCAGCATTTT
D gene: -; J gene: TRBJ1-1; clone size: -; V gene: TRBV7-8; CDR3 length: 14; CDR3 protein: CASSPGRVNTEAFF; CDR3 DNA: TGTGCCAGCAGCCCGGGACGGGTGAACACTGAAGCTTTCTTT
D gene: -; J gene: TRBJ2-1; clone size: -; V gene: TRBV7-2; CDR3 length: 12; CDR3 protein: CASSLDISLVFF; CDR3 DNA: TGTGCCAGCAGCTTAGACATCTCGCTTGTGTTCTTC
D gene: -; J gene: TRBJ2-7; clone size: -; V gene: TRBV10-3; CDR3 length: 18; CDR3 protein: CAILSDKGPGLLGYEQYF; CDR3 DNA: TGTGCCATCCTTAGTGACAAGGGACCGGGACTCCTCGGCTACGAGCAGTACTTC
D gene: TRBD1; J gene: TRBJ1-1; clone size: -; V gene: TRBV3-1/TRBV3-2; CDR3 length: 14; CDR3 protein: CASSARDRAPEAFF; CDR3 DNA: TGTGCCAGCAGCGCCCGGGACAGGGCACCTGAAGCTTTCTTT
D gene: TRBD1; J gene: TRBJ1-6; clone size: -; V gene: TRBV4-1; CDR3 length: 16; CDR3 protein: CASSPGQGEPNSPLHF; CDR3 DNA: TGCGCCAGCAGCCCGGGACAGGGGGAGCCCAATTCACCCCTCCACTTT
D gene: -; J gene: TRBJ2-7; clone size: once; V gene: TRBV7-3; CDR3 length: 13; CDR3 protein: CASSPKSSSEQYF; CDR3 DNA: TGTGCCAGCAGCCCAAAATCCAGTAGCGAGCAGTACTTC
D gene: -; J gene: TRBJ1-4; clone size: -; V gene: TRBV24-1; CDR3 length: 14; CDR3 protein: CATSDGQGDEKLFF; CDR3 DNA: TGTGCCACCAGTGATGGCCAGGGCGATGAAAAACTGTTTTTT
D gene: TRBD1; J gene: TRBJ2-7; clone size: -; V gene: TRBV28; CDR3 length: 15; CDR3 protein: CASSPRTGRLYEQYF; CDR3 DNA: TGTGCCAGCAGTCCTCGGACAGGGAGGCTCTACGAGCAGTACTTC
D gene: -; J gene: TRBJ1-1; clone size: -; V gene: TRBV19; CDR3 length: 18; CDR3 protein: CASSMGVKSGIRDTEAFF; CDR3 DNA: TGTGCCAGTAGTATGGGAGTGAAATCGGGGATCAGGGACACTGAAGCTTTCTTT
D gene: -; J gene: TRBJ1-2; clone size: -; V gene: TRBV4-2; CDR3 length: 14; CDR3 protein: CASSQGMSVYGYTF; CDR3 DNA: TGTGCCAGCAGCCAAGGGATGTCGGTCTATGGCTACACCTTC
D gene: TRBD1; J gene: TRBJ2-7; clone size: -; V gene: TRBV5-1; CDR3 length: 16; CDR3 protein: CASSIATGGALYEQYF; CDR3 DNA: TGCGCCAGCAGCATTGCTACAGGGGGAGCCCTCTACGAGCAGTACTTC
D gene: -; J gene: TRBJ1-2; clone size: -; V gene: TRBV13; CDR3 length: 12; CDR3 protein: CASSLWGQGYTF; CDR3 DNA: TGTGCCAGCAGCTTATGGGGGCAGGGCTACACCTTC
D gene: TRBD1; J gene: TRBJ1-3; clone size: -; V gene: TRBV6-1; CDR3 length: 18; CDR3 protein: CASSELGGWFSSGNTIYF; CDR3 DNA: TGTGCCAGCAGTGAACTAGGGGGCTGGTTCAGCTCTGGAAACACCATATATTTT
D gene: TRBD2; J gene: TRBJ2-5; clone size: -; V gene: TRBV7-2; CDR3 length: 14; CDR3 protein: CASSFPGLQETQYF; CDR3 DNA: TGTGCCAGCAGCTTTCCGGGACTACAAGAGACCCAGTACTTC
D gene: -; J gene: TRBJ2-1; clone size: -; V gene: TRBV5-6; CDR3 length: 11; CDR3 protein: CASSLLGEQFF; CDR3 DNA: TGTGCCAGCAGCTTGTTGGGTGAGCAGTTCTTC
D gene: TRBD1; J gene: TRBJ2-1; clone size: -; V gene: TRBV5-5; CDR3 length: 15; CDR3 protein: CASSLLTGVGNEQFF; CDR3 DNA: TGTGCCAGCAGCTTGCTGACAGGGGTTGGGAATGAGCAGTTCTTC
D gene: -; J gene: TRBJ2-3; clone size: -; V gene: TRBV27; CDR3 length: 12; CDR3 protein: CASSRAADTQYF; CDR3 DNA: TGTGCCAGCTCGAGGGCCGCAGATACGCAGTATTTT
D gene: TRBD2; J gene: TRBJ2-7; clone size: -; V gene: TRBV5-6; CDR3 length: 16; CDR3 protein: CASSLGASGSSNEQYF; CDR3 DNA: TGTGCCAGCAGCTTGGGAGCTAGCGGGAGTAGTAACGAGCAGTACTTC
D gene: TRBD2; J gene: TRBJ2-1; clone size: few; V gene: TRBV3-1/TRBV3-2; CDR3 length: 18; CDR3 protein: CASSQGRLAGVARNEQFF; CDR3 DNA: TGTGCCAGCAGCCAGGGTCGACTAGCGGGAGTGGCGCGCAATGAGCAGTTCTTC
D gene: TRBD2; J gene: TRBJ2-3; clone size: -; V gene: TRBV7-2; CDR3 length: 18; CDR3 protein: CASSLAVPSGRVADTQYF; CDR3 DNA: TGTGCCAGCAGCTTAGCAGTCCCTAGCGGGAGGGTGGCAGATACGCAGTATTTT
D gene: -; J gene: TRBJ1-2; clone size: -; V gene: TRBV28; CDR3 length: 13; CDR3 protein: CAIWTAGGYGYTF; CDR3 DNA: TGTGCCATCTGGACCGCCGGCGGCTATGGCTACACCTTC
D gene: TRBD1; J gene: TRBJ2-1; clone size: -; V gene: TRBV29-1; CDR3 length: 14; CDR3 protein: CSVRDREPYNEQFF; CDR3 DNA: TGCAGCGTCCGGGACAGGGAGCCCTACAATGAGCAGTTCTTC
D gene: -; J gene: TRBJ2-1; clone size: -; V gene: TRBV29-1; CDR3 length: 13; CDR3 protein: CSVLTGSYNEQFF; CDR3 DNA: TGCAGCGTTTTGACGGGCTCCTACAATGAGCAGTTCTTC
D gene: -; J gene: TRBJ1-2; clone size: -; V gene: TRBV28; CDR3 length: 9; CDR3 protein: CASGNGYTF; CDR3 DNA: TGTGCCAGTGGGAATGGCTACACCTTC
D gene: TRBD1; J gene: TRBJ1-1; clone size: -; V gene: TRBV23-1; CDR3 length: 19; CDR3 protein: CASSQSGQGQGSCGTEAFF; CDR3 DNA: TGCGCCAGCAGTCAATCCGGGCAGGGACAGGGGTCCTGCGGCACTGAAGCTTTCTTT
D gene: -; J gene: TRBJ1-1; clone size: -; V gene: TRBV11-3; CDR3 length: 13; CDR3 protein: CASSSGLGTEAFF; CDR3 DNA: TGTGCCAGCAGTTCAGGGCTGGGCACTGAAGCTTTCTTT
D gene: -; J gene: TRBJ2-7; clone size: once; V gene: TRBV5-1; CDR3 length: 14; CDR3 protein: CASSLGGTSYEQYF; CDR3 DNA: TGCGCCAGCAGCTTGGGAGGGACCTCCTACGAGCAGTACTTC
D gene: -; J gene: TRBJ1-5; clone size: -; V gene: TRBV10-3; CDR3 length: 14; CDR3 protein: CAISESGSNQPQHF; CDR3 DNA: TGTGCCATCAGTGAGTCGGGTTCCAATCAGCCCCAGCATTTT
D gene: -; J gene: TRBJ1-4; clone size: -; V gene: TRBV3-1/TRBV3-2; CDR3 length: 13; CDR3 protein: CASSLATWEKLFF; CDR3 DNA: TGTGCCAGCAGCCTTGCGACGTGGGAAAAACTGTTTTTT
D gene: -; J gene: TRBJ2-3; clone size: -; V gene: TRBV15; CDR3 length: 17; CDR3 protein: CATSRAPFRGGTDTQYF; CDR3 DNA: TGTGCCACCAGCAGAGCCCCTTTCAGGGGAGGCACAGATACGCAGTATTTT
D gene: -; J gene: TRBJ2-1; clone size: -; V gene: TRBV19; CDR3 length: 14; CDR3 protein: CASRGGRGNNEQFF; CDR3 DNA: TGTGCCAGTAGAGGGGGGAGGGGGAACAATGAGCAGTTCTTC
D gene: -; J gene: TRBJ2-3; clone size: -; V gene: TRBV7-8; CDR3 length: 14; CDR3 protein: CASTRWDGTDTQYF; CDR3 DNA: TGTGCCAGCACCCGTTGGGACGGCACAGATACGCAGTATTTT
D gene: TRBD1; J gene: TRBJ2-2; clone size: few; V gene: TRBV19; CDR3 length: 16; CDR3 protein: CASSARRTGGTGELFF; CDR3 DNA: TGTGCCAGTAGCGCCCGCCGGACAGGGGGAACCGGGGAGCTGTTTTTT
D gene: -; J gene: TRBJ1-2; clone size: once; V gene: TRBV30; CDR3 length: 14; CDR3 protein: CAWSVAPSGSGYTF; CDR3 DNA: TGTGCCTGGAGTGTGGCTCCTAGTGGATCTGGCTACACCTTC